This passage covers 17 T cell receptor beta chains from one sample sequenced in a study of blood T cell repertoires in COVID-19. Sequenced by immunoSEQ multiplex PCR; TCRdb stores in-frame clones only, minus some. Here the sample spans approximately 150,000 clones, around 88% being singletons. The sequenced sample was peripheral blood. All receptors come from a human donor in a cohort sampled during active COVID-19.

The chain carries TRBV9 and TRBJ2-7; tentative D call: TRBD2 (5 bases). Trimming took off 2 bases at V and 3 bases at J, with 12 bases between the two ends. The CDR3 consists of 14 residues. Germline V gene data show CDR1 as SGDLS and CDR2 as YYNGEE. This CDR3 is CASSVGPEDYEQYF. CDR3 DNA sequence: TGTGCCAGCAGCGTCGGACCGGAGGACTACGAGCAGTACTTC.

V and J are TRBV5-1 and TRBJ1-4; TRBD1 aligns across 7 bases. J gave up 2 bases and V 4 bases, and 14 bases lay outside the gene matches. The CDR3 sequence is 18 residues long. Germline assignment: CDR1 SGHRS and CDR2 YFSETQ. DNA for the CDR3: TGCGCCAGCAGCCCCGCCAAGGCAGGGGGTTCGACTAATGAAAAACTGTTTTTT. This gives the protein CASSPAKAGGSTNEKLFF.

The chain has TRBV6-6 and TRBJ2-7; tentative D call: TRBD2 (6 bases). V was shortened by 4 bases and J by 0 bases, with 16 bases between the two germline ends. From germline, CDR1 is MNHNY and CDR2 SVGAGI (reference sequence). CDR3 length: 16 residues. DNA for the CDR3: TGTGCCAGCAGTTCTATGGACTACTCGAGCTCCTACGAGCAGTACTTC. Its protein is CASSSMDYSSSYEQYF.

V is TRBV5-4 and J is TRBJ2-6; TRBD1 might be the D (5 bases). This CDR3 comprises 19 residues. Germline CDR1 SGHNT, CDR2 YYREEE (reference sequence). V gave up 0 bases and J gave up 4 bases, with 20 bases separating them. CDR3 in amino acids: CASSLGSGRVRAGANVLTF. As DNA, the CDR3 is TGTGCCAGCAGCTTGGGGTCTGGCAGGGTACGTGCCGGGGCCAACGTCCTGACTTTC.

The chain is built from TRBV4-2 and TRBJ2-2; 10 bases are a match to TRBD2. Germline V gene data show CDR1 as LGHNA and CDR2 as YNFKEQ. V shed 2 bases, J shed 3 bases, and the junction held 0 bases outside the gene matches. The length of the CDR3 is 15 residues. DNA for the CDR3: TGTGCCAGCAGCCAACTAGCGGGAGACACCGGGGAGCTGTTTTTT. Encoded protein: CASSQLAGDTGELFF.

The table lists this clone with a count of one. The chain joins TRBV6-2 or TRBV6-3 to TRBJ2-3, with unresolved D. Germline lookup yields CDR1 MNHEY and CDR2 SVGEGT. V gave up 6 bases and J gave up 3 bases, with 13 bases separating them. The CDR3 is 14 amino acids. CDR3 sequence reads: CASSQVAVTDTQYF. The CDR3 nucleotides are TGTGCCAGCAGCCAAGTGGCAGTTACAGATACGCAGTATTTT.

The rearrangement links TRBV9 to TRBJ1-2; D perhaps matches TRBD1 (5 bases). Germline V gene lookup returns CDR1 SGDLS and CDR2 YYNGEE. The CDR3 is made up of 14 amino acids. The V end lost 0 bases, the J end lost 7 bases, and 13 bases lay between the germline ends. The CDR3 loop is CASSVGGGLRGYTF. CDR3 DNA sequence: TGTGCCAGCAGCGTAGGGGGGGGACTCCGTGGCTACACCTTC.

V usage is TRBV6-1 and J usage is TRBJ2-7; TRBD2 is a possible D gene (6 bases). The germline V and J ends were trimmed by 2 bases and 6 bases, with 17 bases remaining between them. Germline assignment: CDR1 MNHNS and CDR2 SASEGT. The CDR3 sequence is 15 residues long. The CDR3 spells CASSEIPFAEGEQYF. The CDR3 DNA reads TGTGCCAGCAGTGAAATCCCCTTCGCGGAGGGCGAGCAGTACTTC.

V gene TRBV27 combines with J gene TRBJ1-6, with TRBD1 matching over 8 bases. After removal of 5 bases from V and 7 bases from J, the junction contained 7 bases not matched to a gene. Germline CDR1 is MNHEY and CDR2 is SMNVEV (reference sequence). This CDR3 is 15 amino acids long. CDR3 DNA sequence: TGTGCCAGCAGTACAGACAGGGGACCAAATTCACCCCTCCACTTT. Protein: CASSTDRGPNSPLHF.

The chain combines TRBV9 with TRBJ2-7; 7 bases are shared with TRBD1. V lost 4 bases, J lost 3 bases, and 10 bases stayed unmatched. The CDR3 is 15 amino acids. CDR1 is SGDLS, CDR2 YYNGEE, per germline. The CDR3 nucleotides read TGTGCCAGCAGCAGTACCGGGACAGCCCTCTACGAGCAGTACTTC. It encodes CASSSTGTALYEQYF.

The chain has TRBV25-1 and TRBJ1-1, with D possibly being TRBD1 (6 bases). The CDR3 is made up of 16 amino acids. Deletions cut 1 base from V and 5 bases from J, with 17 bases between. CDR1 MGHDK and CDR2 SYGVNS come from the germline V gene. The CDR3 DNA sequence: TGTGCCAGCAGTGAATGGGGGGAAGGGGGGGTGACTGAAGCTTTCTTT. Residues: CASSEWGEGGVTEAFF.

This clone was counted between two and nine times. V usage is TRBV7-3 and J usage is TRBJ2-1; no definite D call. This CDR3 is built from 15 residues. The germline V and J ends were trimmed by 2 bases and 4 bases, with 12 bases remaining between them. Germline values: CDR1 SGHTA, CDR2 FQGTGA. CDR3 amino acids: CASSLALSGYNEQFF. CDR3 nucleotide sequence: TGTGCCAGCAGCTTAGCTCTGTCCGGGTACAATGAGCAGTTCTTC.

V gene TRBV30 combines with J gene TRBJ2-7, with 9 bases fitting TRBD1. Germline assignment: CDR1 GTSNPN and CDR2 SVGIG (reference sequence). V lost 0 bases and J lost 2; bases outside the gene matches: 5. This CDR3 is built from 15 residues. CDR3 bases: TGTGCCTGGAGTGTTCTAGGGACAGGGACCTACGAGCAGTACTTC. Translation gives CAWSVLGTGTYEQYF.

This chain connects TRBV5-1 to TRBJ2-7, with 10 bases lining up with TRBD1. V gave up 7 bases and J gave up 3 bases; unmatched junction bases: 7. The CDR3 contains 14 residues. CDR1 SGHRS and CDR2 YFSETQ come from the germline V gene. The CDR3 nucleotides are TGCGCCAGCGGATCCGGGACAGGGGACTACGAGCAGTACTTC. Encoded protein: CASGSGTGDYEQYF.

This sequence joins TRBV15 and TRBJ1-5, with unresolved D. Germline CDR1 is LNHNV and CDR2 is YYDKDF (reference sequence). Trimming removed 3 bases from V and 2 bases from J, with 11 bases in between. The CDR3 has 15 residues. For the CDR3, the DNA is TGTGCCACCAGCAGTATTCTAGCGGGCAATCAGCCCCAGCATTTT. It specifies CATSSILAGNQPQHF. Full variable domain (missing parts from reference TRBV15 and TRBJ1-5): DAMVIQNPRYQVTQFGKPVTLSCSQTLNHNVMYWYQQKSSQAPKLLFHYYDKDFNNEADTPDNFQSRRPNTSFCFLDIRSPGLGDTAMYLCATSSILAGNQPQHFGDGTRLSIL.

CDR3 loop: CASRTQGSGYGYTF. The CDR3 DNA sequence: TGTGCCAGCAGAACACAGGGAAGCGGCTATGGCTACACCTTC. This chain connects TRBV9 to TRBJ1-2, with D maybe TRBD1 (6 bases). V gave up 5 bases and J gave up 4 bases, with 15 bases separating them. Germline values: CDR1 SGDLS, CDR2 YYNGEE. This CDR3 has 14 amino acids. Based on the CDR3 plus reference TRBV9 and TRBJ1-2, the full variable domain is DSGVTQTPKHLITATGQRVTLRCSPRSGDLSVYWYQQSLDQGLQFLIQYYNGEERAKGNILERFSAQQFPDLHSELNLSSLELGDSALYFCASRTQGSGYGYTFGSGTRLTVV.

The CDR3 DNA follows: TGTGCCATCAGACTCGGGACAGCGCGTCACAATGAGCAGTTCTTC. This sequence encodes CAIRLGTARHNEQFF. The chain combines TRBV10-3 with TRBJ2-1; 7 bases line up with TRBD1. Trimming took 6 bases from V and 5 from J; bases not matched to a gene: 10. Germline assignment: CDR1 ENHRY and CDR2 SYGVKD. The length of the CDR3 is 15 residues.